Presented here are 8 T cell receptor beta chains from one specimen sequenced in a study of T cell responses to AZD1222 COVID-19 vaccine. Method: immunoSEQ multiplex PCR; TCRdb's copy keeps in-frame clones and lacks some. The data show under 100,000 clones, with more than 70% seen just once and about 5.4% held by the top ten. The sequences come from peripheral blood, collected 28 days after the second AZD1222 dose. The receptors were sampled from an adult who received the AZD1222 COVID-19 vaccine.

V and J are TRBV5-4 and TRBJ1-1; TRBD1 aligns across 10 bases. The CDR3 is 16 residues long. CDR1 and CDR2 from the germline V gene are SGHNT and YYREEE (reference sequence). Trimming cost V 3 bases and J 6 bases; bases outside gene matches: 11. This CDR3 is CASSSVWTGGDPEAFF. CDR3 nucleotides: TGTGCCAGCAGCTCCGTATGGACAGGGGGAGACCCTGAAGCTTTCTTT. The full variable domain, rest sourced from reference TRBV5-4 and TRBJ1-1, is ETGVTQSPTHLIKTRGQQVTLRCSSQSGHNTVSWYQQALGQGPQFIFQYYREEENGRGNFPPRFSGLQFPNYSSELNVNALELDDSALYLCASSSVWTGGDPEAFFGQGTRLTVV.

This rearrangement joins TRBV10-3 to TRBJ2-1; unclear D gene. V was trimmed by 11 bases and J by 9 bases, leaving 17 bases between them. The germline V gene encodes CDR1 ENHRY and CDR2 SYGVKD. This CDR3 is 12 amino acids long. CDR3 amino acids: CAVKWGHSEQFF. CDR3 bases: TGTGCCGTCAAATGGGGTCATAGTGAGCAGTTCTTC.

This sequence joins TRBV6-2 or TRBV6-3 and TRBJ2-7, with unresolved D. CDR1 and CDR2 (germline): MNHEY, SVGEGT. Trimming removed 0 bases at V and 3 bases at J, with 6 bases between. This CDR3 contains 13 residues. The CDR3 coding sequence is TGTGCCAGCAGTTACTCGCCAGTCTACGAGCAGTACTTC. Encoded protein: CASSYSPVYEQYF.

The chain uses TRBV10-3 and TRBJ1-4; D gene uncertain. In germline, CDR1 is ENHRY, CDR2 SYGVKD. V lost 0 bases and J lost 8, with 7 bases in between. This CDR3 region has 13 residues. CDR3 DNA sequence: TGTGCCATCAGTGAGTCCCCGAGGGAAAAACTGTTTTTT. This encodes CAISESPREKLFF.

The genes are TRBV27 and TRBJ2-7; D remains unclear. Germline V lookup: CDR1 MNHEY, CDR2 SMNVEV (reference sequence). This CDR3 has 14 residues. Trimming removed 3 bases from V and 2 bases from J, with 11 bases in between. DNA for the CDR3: TGTGCCAGCAGTTTCCAGACCGAGGCCTACGAGCAGTACTTC. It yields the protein CASSFQTEAYEQYF.

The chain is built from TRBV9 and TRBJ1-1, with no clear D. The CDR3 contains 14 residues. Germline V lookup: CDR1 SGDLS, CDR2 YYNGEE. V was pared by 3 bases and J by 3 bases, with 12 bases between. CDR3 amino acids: CASSEDGLDTEAFF. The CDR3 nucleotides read TGTGCCAGCAGCGAGGACGGCTTGGACACTGAAGCTTTCTTT.

CDR3 loop: CASSLGGGSYNEQFF. The DNA of the CDR3 is TGTGCCAGCAGCCTCGGGGGGGGCTCCTACAATGAGCAGTTCTTC. The J gene is TRBJ2-1, the V gene TRBV5-4, with TRBD2 identical over 8 bases. The germline gives CDR1 SGHNT, CDR2 YYREEE (reference sequence). V shed 4 bases, J shed 0 bases, and the junction held 3 bases outside the gene matches. The CDR3 length is 15 residues.

CDR3 in DNA: TGTGCCAGCAGTACACTAGCGGGAGCTAGCACAGATACGCAGTATTTT. As protein: CASSTLAGASTDTQYF. J is TRBJ2-3 and V is TRBV27; 11 nucleotides align to TRBD2. The V gene end was trimmed by 5 bases and the J gene end by 0 bases; junction bases not matched to a gene: 4. The CDR3 is 16 residues long. Germline lookup yields CDR1 MNHEY and CDR2 SMNVEV (reference sequence).